Presented here are 8 T cell receptor beta chains from one specimen sequenced in a study of blood T cell repertoires in COVID-19. Only in-frame clones appear in the TCRdb table, and some are missing; sequencing was by immunoSEQ multiplex PCR. The table includes about 27,000 clones, about nine tenths detected once. Sample: peripheral blood. The receptors derive from a human donor in a cohort sampled during active COVID-19.

The V call is TRBV18, the J call TRBJ1-5, with unresolved D. CDR1 is KGHSH and CDR2 is LQKENI in the germline V gene. The CDR3 covers 17 residues. V lost 6 bases, J lost 0 bases, and 18 bases lay in between. The CDR3 DNA follows: TGTGCCAGCTCCTCCGGTTTAGCTAGTAATAGCAATCAGCCCCAGCATTTT. This translates into CASSSGLASNSNQPQHF.

The chain employs TRBV7-3 and TRBJ1-1; the D is unclear. The CDR3 extends over 14 amino acids. V gave up 3 bases and J gave up 6 bases, with 14 bases separating them. Germline CDR1 and CDR2: SGHTA and FQGTGA. CDR3 in amino acids: CASSLGFGRAEAFF. The CDR3 nucleotides are TGTGCCAGCAGCTTGGGCTTCGGGAGGGCTGAAGCTTTCTTT.

This clone was detected only once. V usage is TRBV4-1 and J usage is TRBJ1-2, with D uncertain. Germline V gene data show CDR1 as MGHRA and CDR2 as YSYEKL. This CDR3 has 16 residues. Trimming shortened V by 4 bases and J by 4 bases, and 19 bases separated the two germline ends. The CDR3 sequence: CASSLPRPGRSYGYTF. The CDR3 DNA reads TGCGCCAGCAGCCTTCCTCGGCCGGGAAGAAGCTATGGCTACACCTTC.

The chain joins TRBV5-6 to TRBJ1-1; TRBD1 is a possible D gene (5 bases). CDR3 size: 17 residues. Germline V gene sequence: CDR1 SGHDT, CDR2 YYEEEE. Between the trimmed V and J ends, which lost 4 bases and 1 base, there was a span of 20 bases. CDR3 region: CASSLNLLLTGNTEAFF. CDR3 DNA sequence: TGTGCCAGCAGCCTCAATCTACTCCTCACAGGGAACACTGAAGCTTTCTTT.

This chain connects TRBV18 to TRBJ2-1, with D perhaps matching TRBD1 (6 bases). V lost 3 bases, J lost 2 bases, and 14 bases lay in between. CDR1 is KGHSH, CDR2 LQKENI, per germline. This CDR3 has 16 amino acids. CDR3 in DNA: TGTGCCAGCTCACCCTCCTCACAGGGTCCCTACAATGAGCAGTTCTTC. Translation: CASSPSSQGPYNEQFF.

The chain joins TRBV6-6 to TRBJ2-1; the match to TRBD2 covers 8 bases. Germline V CDR1 and CDR2: MNHNY, SVGAGI (reference sequence). With 7 bases clipped from V and 8 bases from J, the junction kept 7 bases outside the gene matches. The CDR3 is made up of 13 amino acids. The CDR3: CASTDGGGDEQFF. CDR3 DNA: TGTGCCAGCACCGACGGGGGGGGCGATGAGCAGTTCTTC.

The chain links TRBV18 to TRBJ1-4; unclear D gene. With 1 base removed from V and 6 bases from J, the gap between germline ends came to 12 bases. Per the germline V gene, CDR1 is KGHSH and CDR2 is LQKENI. This CDR3 has 15 residues. CDR3 DNA: TGTGCCAGCTCACCACTACAGAGTCTCGATGAAAAACTGTTTTTT. It is translated as CASSPLQSLDEKLFF.

This clone showed up just a few times. This rearrangement joins TRBV6-1 to TRBJ2-3; 8 bases are shared with TRBD2. V shed 3 bases, J shed 3 bases, and the junction held 5 bases outside the gene matches. The CDR3 runs 15 residues. CDR1 and CDR2 from the germline V gene are MNHNS and SASEGT. CDR3 residues: CASSDGTRETDTQYF. In DNA form, the CDR3 reads TGTGCCAGCAGTGACGGGACTAGGGAGACAGATACGCAGTATTTT.